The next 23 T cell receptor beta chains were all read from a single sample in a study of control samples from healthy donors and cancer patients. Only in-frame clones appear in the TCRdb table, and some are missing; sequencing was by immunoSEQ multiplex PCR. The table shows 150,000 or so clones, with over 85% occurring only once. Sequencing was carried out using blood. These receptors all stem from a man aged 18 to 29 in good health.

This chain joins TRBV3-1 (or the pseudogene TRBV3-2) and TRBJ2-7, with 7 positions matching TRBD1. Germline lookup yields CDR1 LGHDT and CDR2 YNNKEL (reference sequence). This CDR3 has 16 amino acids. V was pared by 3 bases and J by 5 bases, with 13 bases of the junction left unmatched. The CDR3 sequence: CASSQAARAGGNEQYF. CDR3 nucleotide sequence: TGTGCCAGCAGCCAGGCTGCTAGGGCAGGGGGAAACGAGCAGTACTTC.

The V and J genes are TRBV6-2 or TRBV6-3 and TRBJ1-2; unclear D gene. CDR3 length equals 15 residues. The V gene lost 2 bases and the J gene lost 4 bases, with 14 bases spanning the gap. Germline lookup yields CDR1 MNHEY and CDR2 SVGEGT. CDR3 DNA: TGTGCCAGCAGTTACGCGTTAATTCGGGGCTATGGCTACACCTTC. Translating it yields CASSYALIRGYGYTF.

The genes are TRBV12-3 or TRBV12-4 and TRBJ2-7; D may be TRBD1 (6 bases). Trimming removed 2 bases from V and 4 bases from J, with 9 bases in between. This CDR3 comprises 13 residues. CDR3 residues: CASSLYRDYEQYF. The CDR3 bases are TGTGCCAGCAGTTTATACAGGGATTACGAGCAGTACTTC.

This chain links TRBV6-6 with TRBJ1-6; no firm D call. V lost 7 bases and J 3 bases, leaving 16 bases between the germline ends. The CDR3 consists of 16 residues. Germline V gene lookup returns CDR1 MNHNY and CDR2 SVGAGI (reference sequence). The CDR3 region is CASTMAPGVYNSPLHF. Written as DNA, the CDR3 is TGTGCCAGCACAATGGCGCCGGGCGTCTATAATTCACCCCTCCACTTT.

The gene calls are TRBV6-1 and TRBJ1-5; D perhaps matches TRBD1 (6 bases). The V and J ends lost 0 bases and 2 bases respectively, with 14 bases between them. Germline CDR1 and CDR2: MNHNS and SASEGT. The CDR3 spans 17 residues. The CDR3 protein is CASSEALAGTRNQPQHF. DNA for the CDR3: TGTGCCAGCAGTGAAGCGCTTGCCGGGACACGCAATCAGCCCCAGCATTTT.

As DNA, the CDR3 is TGTGCCAGCAGTTTTGGTGGGGAAGCTTTCTTT. Residues: CASSFGGEAFF. V usage is TRBV28 and J usage is TRBJ1-1, with no clear D. CDR1 and CDR2 from the germline V gene are MDHEN and SYDVKM. The CDR3 is 11 amino acids. The germline V and J ends were trimmed by 3 bases and 8 bases, with 7 bases remaining between them.

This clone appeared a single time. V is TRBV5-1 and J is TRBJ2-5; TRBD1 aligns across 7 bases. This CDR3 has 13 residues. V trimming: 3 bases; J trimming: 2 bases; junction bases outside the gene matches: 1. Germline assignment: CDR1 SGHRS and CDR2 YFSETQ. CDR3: CASSSGQQETQYF. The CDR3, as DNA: TGCGCCAGCAGCTCGGGACAGCAAGAGACCCAGTACTTC.

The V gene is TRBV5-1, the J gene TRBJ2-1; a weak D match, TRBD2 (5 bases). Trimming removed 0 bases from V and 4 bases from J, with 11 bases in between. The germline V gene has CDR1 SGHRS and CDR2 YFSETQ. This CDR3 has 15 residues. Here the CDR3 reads CASSLEGPGYNEQFF. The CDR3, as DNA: TGCGCCAGCAGCTTGGAGGGCCCGGGGTACAATGAGCAGTTCTTC. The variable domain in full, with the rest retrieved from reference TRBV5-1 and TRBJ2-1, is KAGVTQTPRYLIKTRGQQVTLSCSPISGHRSVSWYQQTPGQGLQFLFEYFSETQRNKGNFPGRFSGRQFSNSRSEMNVSTLELGDSALYLCASSLEGPGYNEQFFGPGTRLTVL.

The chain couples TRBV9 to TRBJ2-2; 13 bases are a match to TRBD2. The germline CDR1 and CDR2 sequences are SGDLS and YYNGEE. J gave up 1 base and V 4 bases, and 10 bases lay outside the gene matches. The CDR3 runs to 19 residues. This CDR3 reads CASSPRTSGGPGNTGELFF. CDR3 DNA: TGTGCCAGCAGCCCCCGGACTAGCGGGGGCCCAGGGAACACCGGGGAGCTGTTTTTT.

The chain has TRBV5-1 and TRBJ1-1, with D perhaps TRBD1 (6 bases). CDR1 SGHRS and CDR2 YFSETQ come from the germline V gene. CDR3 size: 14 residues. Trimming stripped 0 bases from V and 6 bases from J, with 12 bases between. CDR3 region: CASSLARDMSEAFF. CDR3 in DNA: TGCGCCAGCAGCTTGGCCAGGGACATGTCTGAAGCTTTCTTT.

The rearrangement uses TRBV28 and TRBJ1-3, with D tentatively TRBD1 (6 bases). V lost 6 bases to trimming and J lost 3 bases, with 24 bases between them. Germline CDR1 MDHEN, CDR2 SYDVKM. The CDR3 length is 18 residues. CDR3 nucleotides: TGTGCCAGCAGCTCTTTCATCATGTCAGGGGCGGGTGGAAACACCATATATTTT. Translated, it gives CASSSFIMSGAGGNTIYF. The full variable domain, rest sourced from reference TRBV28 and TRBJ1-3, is DVKVTQSSRYLVKRTGEKVFLECVQDMDHENMFWYRQDPGLGLRLIYFSYDVKMKEKGDIPEGYSVSREKKERFSLILESASTNQTSMYLCASSSFIMSGAGGNTIYFGEGSWLTVV.

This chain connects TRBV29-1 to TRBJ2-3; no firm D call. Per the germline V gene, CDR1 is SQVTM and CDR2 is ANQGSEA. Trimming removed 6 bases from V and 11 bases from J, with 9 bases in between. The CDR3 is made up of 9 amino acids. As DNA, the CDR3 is TGCAGCGTACCTGGCTGGCAGTATTTT. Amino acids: CSVPGWQYF.

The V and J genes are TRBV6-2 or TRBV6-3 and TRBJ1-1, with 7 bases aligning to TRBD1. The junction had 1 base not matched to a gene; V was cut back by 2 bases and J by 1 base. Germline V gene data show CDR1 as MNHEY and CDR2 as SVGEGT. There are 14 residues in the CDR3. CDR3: CASSYQGGNTEAFF. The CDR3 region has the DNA TGTGCCAGCAGTTACCAGGGGGGGAACACTGAAGCTTTCTTT.

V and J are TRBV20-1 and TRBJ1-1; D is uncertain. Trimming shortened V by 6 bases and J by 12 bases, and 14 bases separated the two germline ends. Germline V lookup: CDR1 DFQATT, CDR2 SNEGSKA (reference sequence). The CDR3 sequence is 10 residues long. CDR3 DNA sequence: TGCAGTGCGACCCGGGCCTGGCCTTTCTTT. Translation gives CSATRAWPFF.

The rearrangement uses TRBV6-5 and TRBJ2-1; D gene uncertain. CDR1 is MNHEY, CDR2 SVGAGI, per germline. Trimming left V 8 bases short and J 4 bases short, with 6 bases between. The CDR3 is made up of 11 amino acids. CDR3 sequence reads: CASLSYNEQFF. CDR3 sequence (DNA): TGTGCCAGCCTGTCTTACAATGAGCAGTTCTTC.

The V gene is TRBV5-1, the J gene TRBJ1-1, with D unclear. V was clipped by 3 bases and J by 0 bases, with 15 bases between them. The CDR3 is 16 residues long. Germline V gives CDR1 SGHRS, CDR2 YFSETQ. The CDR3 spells CASSWEWRALNTEAFF. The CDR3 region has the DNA TGCGCCAGCAGCTGGGAATGGAGGGCCCTGAACACTGAAGCTTTCTTT.

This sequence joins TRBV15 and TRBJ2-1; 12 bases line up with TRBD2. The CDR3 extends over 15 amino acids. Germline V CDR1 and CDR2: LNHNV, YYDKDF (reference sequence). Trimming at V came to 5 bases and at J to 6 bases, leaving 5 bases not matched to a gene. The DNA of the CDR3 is TGTGCCACCAGCCCTGGACTAGCGGGGCCCAATGAGCAGTTCTTC. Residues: CATSPGLAGPNEQFF.

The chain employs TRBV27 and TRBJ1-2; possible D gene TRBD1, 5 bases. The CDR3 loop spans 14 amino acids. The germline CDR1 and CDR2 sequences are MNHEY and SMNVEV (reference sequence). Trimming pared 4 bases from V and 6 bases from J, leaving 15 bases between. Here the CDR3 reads CASSSGGGSDGYTF. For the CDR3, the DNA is TGTGCCAGCAGTTCTGGGGGGGGAAGCGATGGCTACACCTTC.

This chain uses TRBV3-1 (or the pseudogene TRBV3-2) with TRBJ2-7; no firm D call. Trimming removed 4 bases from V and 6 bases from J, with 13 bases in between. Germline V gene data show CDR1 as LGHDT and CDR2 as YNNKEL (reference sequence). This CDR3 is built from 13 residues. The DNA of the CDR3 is TGTGCCAGCAGCCCCCTCCAGAGTGGCGAGCAGTACTTC. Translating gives CASSPLQSGEQYF.

The chain's CDR3 is CASSTGTSGIFYEQYF. The CDR3, as DNA: TGTGCCAGCAGCACCGGGACTAGCGGGATCTTCTACGAGCAGTACTTC. This chain links TRBV11-2 with TRBJ2-7; 13 bases line up with TRBD2. The V gene's germline CDR1 is SGHAT and CDR2 FQNNGV. CDR3 length equals 16 residues. With 5 bases clipped from V and 3 bases from J, the junction kept 7 bases outside the gene matches.

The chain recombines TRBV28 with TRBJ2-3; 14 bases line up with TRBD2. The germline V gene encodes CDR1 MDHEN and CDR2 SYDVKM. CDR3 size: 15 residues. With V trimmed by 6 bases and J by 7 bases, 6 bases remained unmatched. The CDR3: CASSPGLAGGNTQYF. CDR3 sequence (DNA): TGTGCCAGCAGCCCTGGACTAGCGGGAGGAAATACGCAGTATTTT.

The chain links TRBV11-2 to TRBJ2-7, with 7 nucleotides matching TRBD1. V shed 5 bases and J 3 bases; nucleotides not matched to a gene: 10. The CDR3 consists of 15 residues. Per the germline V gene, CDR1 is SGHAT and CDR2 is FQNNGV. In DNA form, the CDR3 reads TGTGCCAGCAGCCCTATACCCCACAGGGGCTACGAGCAGTACTTC. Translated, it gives CASSPIPHRGYEQYF. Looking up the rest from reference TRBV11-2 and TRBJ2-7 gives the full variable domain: EAGVAQSPRYKIIEKRQSVAFWCNPISGHATLYWYQQILGQGPKLLIQFQNNGVVDDSQLPKDRFSAERLKGVDSTLKIQPAKLEDSAVYLCASSPIPHRGYEQYFGPGTRLTVT.

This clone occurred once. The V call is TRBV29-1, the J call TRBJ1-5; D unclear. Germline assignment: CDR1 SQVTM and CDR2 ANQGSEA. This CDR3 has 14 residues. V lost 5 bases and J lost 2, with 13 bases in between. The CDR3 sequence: CSVIYDVGNQPQHF. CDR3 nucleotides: TGCAGCGTTATATACGACGTTGGCAATCAGCCCCAGCATTTT.